This entry lists 18 T cell receptor beta chains sequenced from one sample in a study of neurological immune-mediated disorders. TCRdb reanalysed the 5' RACE reads using MiXCR and keeps one entry per CDR3 protein. Counted here are tens of thousands of distinct CDR3 sequences, approximately 2.4% occurring once; the ten biggest clones make up 1.1%. Sample: PBMCs. These receptors were obtained from a young woman with multiple sclerosis.

This clonotype came up many times. This sequence joins TRBV7-2 and TRBJ1-1; D is undetermined. Germline CDR1 reads SGHTA; CDR2 reads FQGNSA. The CDR3 is 13 amino acids. The V gene lost 3 bases and the J gene lost 0 bases, with 5 bases spanning the gap. The DNA of the CDR3 is TGTGCCAGCAGCTTGAGGATGAACACTGAAGCTTTCTTT. Amino acids: CASSLRMNTEAFF.

In this sample, this clonotype turned up many times. The rearrangement joins TRBV20-1 to TRBJ2-5, with D possibly matching TRBD2 (5 bases). CDR1 and CDR2 from the germline V gene are DFQATT and SNEGSKA (reference sequence). The CDR3 is made up of 12 amino acids. The V end lost 5 bases, the J end lost 1 base, and 8 bases lay between the germline ends. Here the CDR3 reads CSARLAQETQYF. The CDR3 DNA sequence: TGCAGTGCTCGCCTAGCCCAAGAGACCCAGTACTTC.

In this sample, this clonotype turned up many times. The chain has TRBV5-1 and TRBJ2-1, with 8 nucleotides matching TRBD2. After removal of 5 bases from V and 5 bases from J, the junction contained 9 bases not matched to a gene. In germline, CDR1 is SGHRS, CDR2 YFSETQ. The CDR3 is 15 amino acids. CDR3 nucleotides: TGCGCCAGCAGTAAAGAAGCGGGAGCCCACAATGAGCAGTTCTTC. It translates to CASSKEAGAHNEQFF.

At least ten counts were recorded for this clonotype. The chain employs TRBV20-1 and TRBJ1-2; no definite D call. Between the trimmed V and J ends, which lost 8 bases and 8 bases, there was a span of 12 bases. The CDR3 contains 10 residues. The germline V gene encodes CDR1 DFQATT and CDR2 SNEGSKA (reference sequence). As DNA, the CDR3 is TGCAGTCCTACCTTGGCGGGCTACACCTTC. Protein: CSPTLAGYTF.

To note about this clonotype: A much larger clonotype is one base distant, so this may be a read error. The conserved closing phenylalanine or tryptophan is absent in this CDR3, likely reflecting a read error. V is TRBV18 and J is TRBJ1-1; 8 nucleotides match TRBD1. The CDR3 consists of 12 residues. V was pared by 8 bases and J by 4 bases, with 3 bases of the junction left unmatched. Germline V lookup: CDR1 KGHSH, CDR2 LQKENI. CDR3 loop: CASLDRGTEAFC. The CDR3 nucleotides are TGTGCCAGCCTTGACAGGGGCACTGAAGCTTTCTGT.

This clonotype was counted many times. This chain connects TRBV7-3 to TRBJ2-7; tentatively, D is TRBD2 (6 bases). V lost 5 bases and J lost 4, with 12 bases in between. The CDR3 contains 13 residues. In germline, CDR1 is SGHTA, CDR2 FQGTGA. In DNA, the CDR3 is TGTGCCAGCAGCCTTGGAGGGCAATACGAGCAGTACTTC. This codes for CASSLGGQYEQYF. Complete variable domain (other parts from reference TRBV7-3 and TRBJ2-7): GAGVSQTPSNKVTEKGKYVELRCDPISGHTALYWYRQSLGQGPEFLIYFQGTGAADDSGLPNDRFFAVRPEGSVSTLKIQRTERGDSAVYLCASSLGGQYEQYFGPGTRLTVT.

This clonotype was seen ten or more times. The chain combines TRBV5-1 with TRBJ2-3, with a possible D match to TRBD1 (5 bases). The CDR3 is 15 residues long. Germline CDR1 reads SGHRS; CDR2 reads YFSETQ. With 1 base removed from V and 2 bases from J, the gap between germline ends came to 11 bases. The CDR3 region has the DNA TGCGCCAGCAGCTTGCAGGGCCTAGACACAGATACGCAGTATTTT. Protein sequence: CASSLQGLDTDTQYF.

This clonotype was seen a few times. This may be a read error, as it is one base from a much larger clone. The final CDR3 position lacks the conserved phenylalanine or tryptophan, pointing to a likely read error. The chain is built from TRBV5-1 and TRBJ2-3; TRBD1 matches at 8 bases. CDR3 length: 12 residues. V dropped 5 bases and J dropped 9; count of bases not matched to a gene: 5. CDR1 SGHRS and CDR2 YFSETQ come from the germline V gene. The CDR3 DNA sequence: TGCGCCAGCAGTCCTGACAGGGGCACGCAGTATATT. Translating it yields CASSPDRGTQYI.

This clonotype was observed many times. The chain links TRBV7-2 to TRBJ2-5, with 10 bases that match TRBD2. V was clipped by 1 base and J by 5 bases; unmatched bases: 4. Germline V lookup: CDR1 SGHTA, CDR2 FQGNSA. This CDR3 has 15 residues. CDR3 sequence (DNA): TGTGCCAGCAGCTTAGGACTAGCGGGTGGGGAGACCCAGTACTTC. Encoded protein: CASSLGLAGGETQYF.

In this sample, this clonotype turned up many times. V usage is TRBV20-1 and J usage is TRBJ2-3; 14 bases fit TRBD2. Germline assignment: CDR1 DFQATT and CDR2 SNEGSKA (reference sequence). Trimming cost V 1 base and J 8 bases; bases outside gene matches: 14. The CDR3 covers 18 residues. CDR3 nucleotide sequence: TGCAGTGCTAGAGCGCGACTAGCGGGAGGGACTGGCCGTGGTACGCAGTATTTT. It is translated as CSARARLAGGTGRGTQYF.

This clonotype was observed at least ten times. This chain joins TRBV6-2 or TRBV6-3 and TRBJ1-2; D is perhaps TRBD1 (5 bases). Germline V gene data show CDR1 as MNHEY and CDR2 as SVGEGT. The CDR3 spans 13 residues. Trimming removed 6 bases from V and 4 bases from J, with 12 bases in between. The CDR3 sequence: CASSPGTRYGYTF. In DNA form, the CDR3 reads TGTGCCAGCAGCCCGGGGACGCGCTATGGCTACACCTTC.

This clonotype was seen at least ten times. The V and J genes are TRBV29-1 and TRBJ1-1; D not certain. The CDR3 consists of 12 residues. CDR1 is SQVTM and CDR2 is ANQGSEA in the germline V gene. Trimming left V 5 bases short and J 1 base short, with 8 bases between. In nucleotides, the CDR3 is TGCAGCGTTAGGGATGGGAACACTGAAGCTTTCTTT. As protein: CSVRDGNTEAFF.

This clonotype showed up many times. V and J are TRBV20-1 and TRBJ1-5, with D hard to call. Germline V lookup: CDR1 DFQATT, CDR2 SNEGSKA (reference sequence). Between the trimmed V and J ends, which lost 4 bases and 1 base, there was a span of 14 bases. CDR3 length equals 15 residues. CDR3 in amino acids: CSAMGIGRSNQPQHF. In nucleotides, the CDR3 is TGCAGTGCTATGGGGATCGGACGGAGCAATCAGCCCCAGCATTTT.

This clonotype has a count of ten or more. The chain employs TRBV7-2 and TRBJ1-3; D is unclear. Trimming took 1 base from V and 0 from J, leaving 13 bases between them. Germline CDR1 SGHTA, CDR2 FQGNSA. The CDR3 runs to 17 residues. CDR3 region: CASSLGPDRSSGNTIYF. DNA of the CDR3: TGTGCCAGCAGCTTAGGGCCGGACCGCAGCTCTGGAAACACCATATATTTT.

The sample holds many counts of this clonotype. The V gene is TRBV24-1, the J gene TRBJ1-2; D gene ambiguous. The germline V gene encodes CDR1 KGHDR and CDR2 SFDVKD. Trimming stripped 5 bases from V and 0 bases from J, with 12 bases between. The CDR3 is made up of 15 amino acids. CDR3 bases: TGTGCCACCAGTGCCCCGTCCGGAGCTAACTATGGCTACACCTTC. Its protein is CATSAPSGANYGYTF.

This clonotype was seen repeatedly, ten times or more. The chain carries TRBV29-1 and TRBJ2-1; unclear D gene. CDR3 length: 11 amino acids. V was cut by 3 bases and J by 6 bases, with 6 bases left in between. Germline V CDR1 and CDR2: SQVTM, ANQGSEA. This CDR3 is CSVEGPNEQFF. The CDR3 bases are TGCAGCGTTGAGGGCCCCAATGAGCAGTTCTTC.

The table lists this clonotype with many counts. The chain couples TRBV20-1 to TRBJ2-3, with 9 bases lining up with TRBD2. CDR3 size: 15 residues. V dropped 0 bases and J dropped 4; count of bases not matched to a gene: 5. Per the germline V gene, CDR1 is DFQATT and CDR2 is SNEGSKA (reference sequence). CDR3 sequence (DNA): TGCAGTGCTAGAGATAATGGACTAGCGCCAGATACGCAGTATTTT. It translates to CSARDNGLAPDTQYF.

This clonotype was counted many times. An end of the junction does not agree with germline; a read error may underlie this. The chain couples TRBV20-1 to TRBJ1-6; 8 nucleotides line up with TRBD1. The germline V gene has CDR1 DFQATT and CDR2 SNEGSKA (reference sequence). CDR3 length equals 16 residues. The CDR3, as DNA: TGCAGTGCTAGAGAACCAGACAGGGGAAATAAATCACCCCTCCACTTT. It specifies CSAREPDRGNKSPLHF.